This record covers a single T cell receptor (beta chain). This record belongs to a study of blood T cell repertoires in COVID-19. Clones were sequenced by immunoSEQ multiplex PCR, and TCRdb holds only the in-frame ones, with some missing. The data contain approximately 250,000 clones, around four fifths of them seen just once; the ten biggest clones take up about 6.3%. Germline CDR1 reads LGHDT; CDR2 reads YNNKEL (reference sequence). Trimming cost V 4 bases and J 4 bases, with 5 bases left between them. The CDR3 contains 11 residues. V and J are TRBV3-1 (or the pseudogene TRBV3-2) and TRBJ2-7, with a tentative D call TRBD1 (5 bases). This receptor was taken from a woman aged 60-75 years with active or convalescent COVID-19. The sample comprised peripheral blood. CDR3 sequence: CASSRTYEQYF. CDR3 bases: TGTGCCAGCAGCCGGACATACGAGCAGTACTTC.